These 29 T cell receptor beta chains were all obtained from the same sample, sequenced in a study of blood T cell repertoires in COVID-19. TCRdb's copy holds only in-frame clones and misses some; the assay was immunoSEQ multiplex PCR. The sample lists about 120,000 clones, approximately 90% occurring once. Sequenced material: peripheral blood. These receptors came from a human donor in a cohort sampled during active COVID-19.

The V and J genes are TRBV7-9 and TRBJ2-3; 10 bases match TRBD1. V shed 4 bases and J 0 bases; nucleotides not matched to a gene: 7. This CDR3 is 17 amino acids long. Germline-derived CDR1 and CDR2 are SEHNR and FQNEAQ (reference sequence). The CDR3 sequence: CASSSGTGDSSTDTQYF. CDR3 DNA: TGTGCCAGCAGCTCCGGGACAGGGGACTCTAGCACAGATACGCAGTATTTT.

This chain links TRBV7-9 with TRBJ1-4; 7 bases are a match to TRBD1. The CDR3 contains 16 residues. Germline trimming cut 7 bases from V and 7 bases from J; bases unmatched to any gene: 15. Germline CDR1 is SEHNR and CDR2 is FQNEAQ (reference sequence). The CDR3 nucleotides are TGTGCCAGCACCGAGGGGGCAGGGGCGTTGAGTGAAAAACTGTTTTTT. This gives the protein CASTEGAGALSEKLFF.

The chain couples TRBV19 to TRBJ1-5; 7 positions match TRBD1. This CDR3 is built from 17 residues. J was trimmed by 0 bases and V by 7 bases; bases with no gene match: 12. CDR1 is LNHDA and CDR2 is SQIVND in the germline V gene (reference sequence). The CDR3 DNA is TGTGCCAGTAATGGGAAGGGGGCCTTATATAGCAATCAGCCCCAGCATTTT. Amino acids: CASNGKGALYSNQPQHF.

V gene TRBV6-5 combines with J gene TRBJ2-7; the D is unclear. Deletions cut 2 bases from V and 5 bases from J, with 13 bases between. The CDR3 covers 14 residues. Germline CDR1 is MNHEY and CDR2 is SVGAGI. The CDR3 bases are TGTGCCAGCAGTTACCTGCGAGGAAACGACGAGCAGTACTTC. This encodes CASSYLRGNDEQYF.

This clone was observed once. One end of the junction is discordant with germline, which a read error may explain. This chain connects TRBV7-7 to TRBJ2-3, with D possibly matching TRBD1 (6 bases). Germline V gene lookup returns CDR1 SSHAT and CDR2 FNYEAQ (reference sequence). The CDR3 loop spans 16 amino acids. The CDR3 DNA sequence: TGTGCTAGCAGCCCAAGAGGGGGAGTAGTTCCAGATACGCAGTATTTT. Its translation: CASSPRGGVVPDTQYF.

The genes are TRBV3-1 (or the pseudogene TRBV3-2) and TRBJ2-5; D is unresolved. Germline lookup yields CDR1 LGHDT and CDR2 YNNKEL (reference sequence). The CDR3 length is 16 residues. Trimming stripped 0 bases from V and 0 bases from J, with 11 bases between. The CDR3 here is CASSQDIPRHQETQYF. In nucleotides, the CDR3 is TGTGCCAGCAGCCAAGATATCCCCCGTCACCAAGAGACCCAGTACTTC.

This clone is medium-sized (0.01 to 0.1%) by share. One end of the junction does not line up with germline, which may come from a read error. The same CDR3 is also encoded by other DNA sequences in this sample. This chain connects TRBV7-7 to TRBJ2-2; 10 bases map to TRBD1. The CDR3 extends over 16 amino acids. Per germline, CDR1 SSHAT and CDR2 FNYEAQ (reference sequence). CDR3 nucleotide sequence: TGTGCTAGCAGCCAGACCGGGACAGGGGTCACCGGGGAGCTGTTTTTT. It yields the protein CASSQTGTGVTGELFF.

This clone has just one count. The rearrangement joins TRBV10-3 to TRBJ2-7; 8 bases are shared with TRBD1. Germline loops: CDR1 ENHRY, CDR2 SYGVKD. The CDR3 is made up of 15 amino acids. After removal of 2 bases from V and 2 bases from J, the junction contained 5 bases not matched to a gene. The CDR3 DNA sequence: TGTGCCATCAGTGAGCCGGGACAGGCGCCCTACGAGCAGTACTTC. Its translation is CAISEPGQAPYEQYF.

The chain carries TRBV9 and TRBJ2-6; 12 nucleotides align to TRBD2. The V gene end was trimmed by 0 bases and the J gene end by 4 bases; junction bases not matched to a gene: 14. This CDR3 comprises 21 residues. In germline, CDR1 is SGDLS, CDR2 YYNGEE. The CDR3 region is CASSVETVTSGRLAGANVLTF. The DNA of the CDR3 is TGTGCCAGCAGCGTAGAGACCGTGACTAGCGGGAGACTTGCAGGGGCCAACGTCCTGACTTTC.

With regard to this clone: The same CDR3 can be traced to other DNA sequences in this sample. The CDR3 here is CASSPSGATNEKLFF. The CDR3 DNA follows: TGTGCCAGCAGTCCATCAGGTGCAACTAATGAAAAACTGTTTTTT. This chain uses TRBV28 with TRBJ1-4, with no clear D. This CDR3 spans 15 amino acids. The germline CDR1 and CDR2 sequences are MDHEN and SYDVKM. V lost 5 bases and J 0 bases, leaving 10 bases between the germline ends. Looking up the rest from reference TRBV28 and TRBJ1-4 gives the full variable domain: DVKVTQSSRYLVKRTGEKVFLECVQDMDHENMFWYRQDPGLGLRLIYFSYDVKMKEKGDIPEGYSVSREKKERFSLILESASTNQTSMYLCASSPSGATNEKLFFGSGTQLSVL.

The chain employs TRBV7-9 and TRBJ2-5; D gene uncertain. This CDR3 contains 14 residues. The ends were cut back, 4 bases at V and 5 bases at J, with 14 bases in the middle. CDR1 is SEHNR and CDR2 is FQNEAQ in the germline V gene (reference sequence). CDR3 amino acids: CASSSTNSLETQYF. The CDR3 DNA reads TGTGCCAGCAGCTCCACCAACTCGTTGGAGACCCAGTACTTC.

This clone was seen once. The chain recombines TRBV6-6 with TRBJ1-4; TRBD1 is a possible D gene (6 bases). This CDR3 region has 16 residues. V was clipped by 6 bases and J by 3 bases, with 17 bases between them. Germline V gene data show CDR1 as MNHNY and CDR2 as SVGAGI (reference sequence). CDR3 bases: TGTGCCAGCAGAACCTACAGGGTCGTCGCTAATGAAAAACTGTTTTTT. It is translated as CASRTYRVVANEKLFF.

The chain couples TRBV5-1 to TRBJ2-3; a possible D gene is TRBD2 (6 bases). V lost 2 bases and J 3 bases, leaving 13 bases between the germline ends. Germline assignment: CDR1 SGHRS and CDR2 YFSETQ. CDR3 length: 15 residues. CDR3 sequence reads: CASSLLAFLTDTQYF. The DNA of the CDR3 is TGCGCCAGCAGCTTACTAGCTTTCCTTACAGATACGCAGTATTTT.

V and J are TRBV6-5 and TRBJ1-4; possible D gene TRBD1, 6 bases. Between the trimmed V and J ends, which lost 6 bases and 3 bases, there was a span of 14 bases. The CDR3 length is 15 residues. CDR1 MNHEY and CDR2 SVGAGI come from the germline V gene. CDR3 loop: CASSSAQGSNEKLFF. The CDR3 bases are TGTGCCAGCAGCTCTGCACAGGGCTCTAATGAAAAACTGTTTTTT.

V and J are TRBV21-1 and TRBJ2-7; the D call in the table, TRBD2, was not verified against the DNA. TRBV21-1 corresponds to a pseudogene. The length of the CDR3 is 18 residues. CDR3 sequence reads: CASSRRGGTGLVLCEQYF. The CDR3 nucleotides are TGTGCCAGCAGCAGGAGGGGGGGCACGGGACTAGTGTTATGCGAGCAGTACTTC.

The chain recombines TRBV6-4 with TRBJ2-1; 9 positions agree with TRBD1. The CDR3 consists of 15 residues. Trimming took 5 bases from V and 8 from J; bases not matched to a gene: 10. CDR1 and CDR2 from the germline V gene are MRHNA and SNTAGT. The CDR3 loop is CASSLFGTGSYEQFF. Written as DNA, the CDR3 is TGTGCCAGCAGTCTCTTTGGGACAGGGAGTTATGAGCAGTTCTTC.

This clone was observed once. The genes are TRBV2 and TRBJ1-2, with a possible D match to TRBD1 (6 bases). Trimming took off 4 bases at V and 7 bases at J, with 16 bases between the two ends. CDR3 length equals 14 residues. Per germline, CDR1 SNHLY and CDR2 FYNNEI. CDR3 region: CASSVGHGVPGYTF. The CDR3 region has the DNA TGTGCCAGCAGTGTGGGACATGGAGTTCCTGGCTACACCTTC.

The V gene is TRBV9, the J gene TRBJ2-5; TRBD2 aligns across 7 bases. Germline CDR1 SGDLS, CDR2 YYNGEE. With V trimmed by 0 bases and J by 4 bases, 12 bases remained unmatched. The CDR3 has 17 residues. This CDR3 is CASSVVGAGDRGETQYF. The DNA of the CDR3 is TGTGCCAGCAGCGTAGTCGGGGCGGGAGATCGGGGAGAGACCCAGTACTTC.

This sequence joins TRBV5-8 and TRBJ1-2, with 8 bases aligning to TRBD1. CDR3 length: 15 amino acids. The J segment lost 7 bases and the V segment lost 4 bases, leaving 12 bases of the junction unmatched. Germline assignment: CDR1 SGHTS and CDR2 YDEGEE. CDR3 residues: CASSLRTGFFSGYTF. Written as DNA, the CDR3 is TGTGCCAGCAGCCTCAGGACAGGGTTTTTTAGTGGCTACACCTTC.

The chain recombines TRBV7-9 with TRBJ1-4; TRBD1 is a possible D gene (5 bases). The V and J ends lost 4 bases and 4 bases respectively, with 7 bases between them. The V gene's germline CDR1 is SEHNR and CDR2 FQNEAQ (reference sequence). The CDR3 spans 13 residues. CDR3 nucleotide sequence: TGTGCCAGCAGCTCGGACATTAATGAAAAACTGTTTTTT. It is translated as CASSSDINEKLFF.

The CDR3: CATSRETVLNSNQPQHF. For the CDR3, the DNA is TGTGCCACCAGCAGAGAGACAGTTCTCAATAGCAATCAGCCCCAGCATTTT. The chain uses TRBV15 and TRBJ1-5; maybe TRBD1 (5 bases). This CDR3 spans 17 amino acids. Germline assignment: CDR1 LNHNV and CDR2 YYDKDF (reference sequence). The V end lost 0 bases, the J end lost 0 bases, and 12 bases lay between the germline ends.

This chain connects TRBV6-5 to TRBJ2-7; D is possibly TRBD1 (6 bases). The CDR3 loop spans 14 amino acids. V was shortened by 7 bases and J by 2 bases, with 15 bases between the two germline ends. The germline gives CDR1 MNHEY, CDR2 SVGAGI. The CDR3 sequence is CASTPGTQTYEQYF. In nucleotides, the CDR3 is TGTGCCAGCACCCCCGGGACACAAACCTACGAGCAGTACTTC.

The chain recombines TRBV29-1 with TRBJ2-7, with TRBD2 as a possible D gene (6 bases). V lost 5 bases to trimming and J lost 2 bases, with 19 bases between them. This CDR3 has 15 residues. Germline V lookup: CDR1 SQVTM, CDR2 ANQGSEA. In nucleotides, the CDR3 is TGCAGCGTTTTGTCCCCCGGGCGGGGAGCCTACGAGCAGTACTTC. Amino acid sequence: CSVLSPGRGAYEQYF.

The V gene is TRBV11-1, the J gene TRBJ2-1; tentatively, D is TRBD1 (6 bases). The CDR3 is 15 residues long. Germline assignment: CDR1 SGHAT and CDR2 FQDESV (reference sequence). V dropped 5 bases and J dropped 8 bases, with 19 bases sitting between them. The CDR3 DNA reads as TGTGCCAGCAGCATCCGGGACACCCGAGGCGATGAGCAGTTCTTC. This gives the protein CASSIRDTRGDEQFF.

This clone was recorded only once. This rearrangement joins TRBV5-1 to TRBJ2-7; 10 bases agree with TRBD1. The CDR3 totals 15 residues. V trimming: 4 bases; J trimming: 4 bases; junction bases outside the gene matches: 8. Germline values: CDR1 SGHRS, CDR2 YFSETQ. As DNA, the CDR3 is TGCGCCAGCAGCGGCCTCGACAGGGGGCTATACGAGCAGTACTTC. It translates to CASSGLDRGLYEQYF.

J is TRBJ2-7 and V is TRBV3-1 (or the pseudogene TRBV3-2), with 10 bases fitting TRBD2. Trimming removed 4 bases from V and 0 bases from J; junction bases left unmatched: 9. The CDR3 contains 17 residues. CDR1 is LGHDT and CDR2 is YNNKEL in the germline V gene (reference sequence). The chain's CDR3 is CASSLSLAGVSSYEQYF. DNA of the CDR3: TGTGCCAGCAGCCTGTCTCTAGCGGGAGTGTCCTCCTACGAGCAGTACTTC.

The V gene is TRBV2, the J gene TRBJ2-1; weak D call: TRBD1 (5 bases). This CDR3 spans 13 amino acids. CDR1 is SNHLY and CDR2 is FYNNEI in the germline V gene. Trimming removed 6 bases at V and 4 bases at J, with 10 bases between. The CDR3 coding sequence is TGTGCCAGCAGGACAGTTACTTACAATGAGCAGTTCTTC. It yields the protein CASRTVTYNEQFF.

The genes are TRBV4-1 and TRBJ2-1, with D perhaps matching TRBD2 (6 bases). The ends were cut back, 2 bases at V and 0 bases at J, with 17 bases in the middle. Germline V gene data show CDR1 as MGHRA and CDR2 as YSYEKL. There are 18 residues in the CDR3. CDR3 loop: CASSQPLGYGSSYNEQFF. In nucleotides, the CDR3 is TGCGCCAGCAGCCAACCCCTCGGGTACGGGAGCTCCTACAATGAGCAGTTCTTC.

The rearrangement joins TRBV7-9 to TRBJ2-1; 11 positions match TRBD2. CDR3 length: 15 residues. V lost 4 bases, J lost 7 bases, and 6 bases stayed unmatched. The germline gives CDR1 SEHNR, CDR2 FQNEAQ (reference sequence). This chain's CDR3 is CASSYLAGGGNEQFF. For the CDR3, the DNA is TGTGCCAGCAGCTACCTAGCGGGAGGTGGAAATGAGCAGTTCTTC.